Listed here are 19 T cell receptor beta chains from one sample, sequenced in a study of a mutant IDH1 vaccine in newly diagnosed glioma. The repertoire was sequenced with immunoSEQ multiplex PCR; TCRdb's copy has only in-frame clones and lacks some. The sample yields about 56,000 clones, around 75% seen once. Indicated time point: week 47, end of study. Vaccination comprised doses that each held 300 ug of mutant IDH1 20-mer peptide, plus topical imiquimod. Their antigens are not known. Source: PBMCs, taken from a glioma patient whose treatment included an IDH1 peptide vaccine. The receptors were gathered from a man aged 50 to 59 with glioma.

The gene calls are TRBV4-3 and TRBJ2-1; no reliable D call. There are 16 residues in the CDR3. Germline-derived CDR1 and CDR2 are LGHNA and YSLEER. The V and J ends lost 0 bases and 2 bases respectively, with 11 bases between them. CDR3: CASSQDQLVPYNEQFF. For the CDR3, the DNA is TGCGCCAGCAGCCAAGATCAACTGGTCCCCTACAATGAGCAGTTCTTC.

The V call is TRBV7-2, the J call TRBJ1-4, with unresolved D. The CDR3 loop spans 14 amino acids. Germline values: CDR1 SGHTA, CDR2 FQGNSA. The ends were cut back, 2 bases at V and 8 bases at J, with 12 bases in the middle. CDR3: CASSLFSGPEKLFF. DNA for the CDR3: TGTGCCAGCAGCTTATTTAGTGGCCCGGAAAAACTGTTTTTT.

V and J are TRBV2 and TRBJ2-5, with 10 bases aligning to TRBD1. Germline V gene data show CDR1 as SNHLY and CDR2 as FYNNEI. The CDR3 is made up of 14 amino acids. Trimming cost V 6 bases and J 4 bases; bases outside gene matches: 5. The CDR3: CASRPTGGGETQYF. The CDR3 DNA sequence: TGTGCCAGCAGACCGACAGGGGGCGGAGAGACCCAGTACTTC.

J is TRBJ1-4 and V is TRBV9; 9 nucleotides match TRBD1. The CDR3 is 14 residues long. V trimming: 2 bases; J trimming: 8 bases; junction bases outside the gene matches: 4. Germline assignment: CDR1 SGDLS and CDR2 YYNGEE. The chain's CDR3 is CASSVTGGREKLFF. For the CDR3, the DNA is TGTGCCAGCAGCGTGACAGGGGGGAGGGAAAAACTGTTTTTT.

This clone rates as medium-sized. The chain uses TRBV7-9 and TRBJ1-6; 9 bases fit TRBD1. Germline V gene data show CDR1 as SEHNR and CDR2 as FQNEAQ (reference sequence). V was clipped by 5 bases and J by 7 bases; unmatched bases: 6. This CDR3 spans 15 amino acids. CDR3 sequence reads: CASSPDRGGNSPLHF. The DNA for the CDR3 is TGTGCCAGCAGCCCAGACAGGGGGGGCAATTCACCCCTCCACTTT.

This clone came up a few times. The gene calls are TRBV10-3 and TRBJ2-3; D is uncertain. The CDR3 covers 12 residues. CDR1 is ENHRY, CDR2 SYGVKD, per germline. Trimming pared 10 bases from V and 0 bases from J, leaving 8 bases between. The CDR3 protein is CATTSSTDTQYF. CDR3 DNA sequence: TGTGCCACCACAAGCAGCACAGATACGCAGTATTTT.

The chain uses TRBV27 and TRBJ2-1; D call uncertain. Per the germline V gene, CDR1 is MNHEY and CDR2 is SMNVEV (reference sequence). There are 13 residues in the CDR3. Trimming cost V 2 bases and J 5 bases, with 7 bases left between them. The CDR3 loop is CASSLGPHNEQFF. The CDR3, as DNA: TGTGCCAGCAGTTTAGGGCCTCACAATGAGCAGTTCTTC.

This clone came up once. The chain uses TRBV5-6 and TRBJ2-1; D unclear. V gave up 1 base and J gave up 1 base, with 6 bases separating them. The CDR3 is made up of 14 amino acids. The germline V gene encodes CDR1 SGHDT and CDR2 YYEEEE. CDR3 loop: CASSLMSSYNEQFF. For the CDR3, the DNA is TGTGCCAGCAGCTTGATGTCATCCTACAATGAGCAGTTCTTC.

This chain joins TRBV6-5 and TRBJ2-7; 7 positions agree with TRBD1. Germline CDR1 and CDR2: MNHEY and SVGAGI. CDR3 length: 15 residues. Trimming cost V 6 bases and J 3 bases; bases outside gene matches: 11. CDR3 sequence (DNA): TGTGCCAGCAGGACCGCCGGGACAGTGCTCTACGAGCAGTACTTC. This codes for CASRTAGTVLYEQYF.

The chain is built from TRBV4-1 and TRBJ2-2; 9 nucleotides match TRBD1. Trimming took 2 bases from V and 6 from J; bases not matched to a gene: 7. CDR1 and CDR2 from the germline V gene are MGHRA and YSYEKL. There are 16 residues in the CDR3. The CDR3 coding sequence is TGCGCCAGCAGCCAACGCGGGGACAGGGACCCCGGGGAGCTGTTTTTT. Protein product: CASSQRGDRDPGELFF.

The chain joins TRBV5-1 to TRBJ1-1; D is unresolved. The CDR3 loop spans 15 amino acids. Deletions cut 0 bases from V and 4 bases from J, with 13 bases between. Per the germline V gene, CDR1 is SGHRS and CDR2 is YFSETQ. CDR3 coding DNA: TGCGCCAGCAGCTTGGAGGCGGCACGGGTCACTGAAGCTTTCTTT. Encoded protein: CASSLEAARVTEAFF.

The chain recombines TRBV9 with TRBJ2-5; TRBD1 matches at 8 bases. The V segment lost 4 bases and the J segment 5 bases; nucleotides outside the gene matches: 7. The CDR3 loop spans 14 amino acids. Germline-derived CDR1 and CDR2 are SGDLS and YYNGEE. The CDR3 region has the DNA TGTGCCAGCAGCCCCGGGACAGGCTGGGAGACCCAGTACTTC. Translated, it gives CASSPGTGWETQYF.

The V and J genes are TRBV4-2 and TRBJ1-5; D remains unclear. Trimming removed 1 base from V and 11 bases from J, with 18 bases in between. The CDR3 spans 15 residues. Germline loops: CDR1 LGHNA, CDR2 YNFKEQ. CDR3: CASSQGSPPEKAQHF. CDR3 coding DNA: TGTGCCAGCAGCCAAGGAAGCCCACCAGAGAAGGCCCAGCATTTT.

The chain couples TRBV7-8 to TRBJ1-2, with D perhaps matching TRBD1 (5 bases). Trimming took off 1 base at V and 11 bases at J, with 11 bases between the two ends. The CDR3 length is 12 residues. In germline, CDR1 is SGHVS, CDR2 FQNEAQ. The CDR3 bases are TGTGCCAGCAGCTTAGACCCGACAGTATACACCTTC. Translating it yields CASSLDPTVYTF.

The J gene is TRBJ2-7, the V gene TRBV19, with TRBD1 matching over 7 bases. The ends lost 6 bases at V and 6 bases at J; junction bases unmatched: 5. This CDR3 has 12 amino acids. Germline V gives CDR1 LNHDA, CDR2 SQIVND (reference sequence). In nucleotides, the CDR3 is TGTGCCAGTAGGAGACAGGGATCCGAGCAGTACTTC. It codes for CASRRQGSEQYF.

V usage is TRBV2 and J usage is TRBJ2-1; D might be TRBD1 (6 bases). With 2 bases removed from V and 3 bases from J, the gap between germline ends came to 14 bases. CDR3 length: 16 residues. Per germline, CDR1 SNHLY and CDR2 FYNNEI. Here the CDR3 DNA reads TGTGCCAGCAGTGAAAGAGACAGGCCCTTCTACAATGAGCAGTTCTTC. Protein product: CASSERDRPFYNEQFF.

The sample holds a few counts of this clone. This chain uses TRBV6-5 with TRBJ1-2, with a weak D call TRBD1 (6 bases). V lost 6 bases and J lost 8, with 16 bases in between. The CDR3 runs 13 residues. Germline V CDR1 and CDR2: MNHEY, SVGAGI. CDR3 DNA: TGTGCCAGCAGCTCCCCAGGGGATCGAGGCTACACCTTC. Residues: CASSSPGDRGYTF.

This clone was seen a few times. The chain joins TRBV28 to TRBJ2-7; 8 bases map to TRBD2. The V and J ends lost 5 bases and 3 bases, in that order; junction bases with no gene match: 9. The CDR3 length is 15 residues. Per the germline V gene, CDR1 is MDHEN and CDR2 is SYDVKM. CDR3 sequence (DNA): TGTGCCAGCAGTCTCGGGGGGGCCTACCTCTACGAGCAGTACTTC. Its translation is CASSLGGAYLYEQYF.

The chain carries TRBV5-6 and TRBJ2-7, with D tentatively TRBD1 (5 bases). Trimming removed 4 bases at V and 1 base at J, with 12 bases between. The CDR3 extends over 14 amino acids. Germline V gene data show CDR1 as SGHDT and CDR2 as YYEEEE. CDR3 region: CASSPRPGSYEQYF. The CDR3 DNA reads TGTGCCAGCAGCCCCAGGCCAGGGTCCTACGAGCAGTACTTC.